This T cell receptor beta chain was identified in a study of T-cell memory formation after mild COVID-19. Findings and limits, study-wide: Of the contracting clones, CD4+ ones lay mainly in CM and EM, and CD8+ ones in EMRA.

TCRdb called the 5' RACE reads again in MiXCR, with one record for every CDR3 protein. This table has 550,000 to 600,000 distinct CDR3 sequences, approximately 21% appearing once. This clonotype was recorded a few times. Its target is unknown. The V gene's germline CDR1 is SQVTM and CDR2 ANQGSEA. The V end lost 4 bases, the J end lost 7 bases, and 18 bases lay between the germline ends. This CDR3 is built from 14 residues. The rearrangement links TRBV29-1 to TRBJ2-3, with TRBD2 as a possible D gene (6 bases). This TCR was recovered from an adult woman who had mild COVID-19 (a few samples of this study predate the infection). Cell type and time point are not known. Sequencing was carried out using PBMCs or a T cell subset sorted from them (not recorded which). CDR3 sequence (DNA): TGCAGCGTTGCCCCCGGGAGCATGAGAAATACGCAGTATTTT. Protein: CSVAPGSMRNTQYF.